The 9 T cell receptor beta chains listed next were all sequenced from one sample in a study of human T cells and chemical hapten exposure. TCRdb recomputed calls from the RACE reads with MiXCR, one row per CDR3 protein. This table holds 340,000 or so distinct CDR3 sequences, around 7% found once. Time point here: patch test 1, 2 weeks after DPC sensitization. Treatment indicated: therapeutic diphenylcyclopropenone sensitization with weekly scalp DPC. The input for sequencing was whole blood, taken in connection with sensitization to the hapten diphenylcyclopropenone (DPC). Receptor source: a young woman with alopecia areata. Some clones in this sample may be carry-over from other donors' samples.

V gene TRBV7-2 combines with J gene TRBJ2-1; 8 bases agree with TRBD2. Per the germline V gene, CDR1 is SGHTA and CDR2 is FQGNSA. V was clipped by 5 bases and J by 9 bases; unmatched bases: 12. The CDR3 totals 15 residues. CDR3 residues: CASSPSPGGRAEQFF. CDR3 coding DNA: TGTGCCAGCAGCCCCTCTCCGGGGGGGCGGGCTGAGCAGTTCTTC.

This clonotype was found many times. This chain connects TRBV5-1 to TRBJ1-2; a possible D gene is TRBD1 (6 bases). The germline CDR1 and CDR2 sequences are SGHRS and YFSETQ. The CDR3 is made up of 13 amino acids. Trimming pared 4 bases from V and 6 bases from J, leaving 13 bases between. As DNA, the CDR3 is TGCGCCAGCAGCCCCGGACAGAAGAATGGCTACACCTTC. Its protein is CASSPGQKNGYTF.

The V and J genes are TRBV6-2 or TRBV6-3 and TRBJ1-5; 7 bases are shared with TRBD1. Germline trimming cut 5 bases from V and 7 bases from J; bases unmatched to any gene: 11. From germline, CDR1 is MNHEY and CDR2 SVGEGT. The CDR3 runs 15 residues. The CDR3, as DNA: TGTGCCAGCAGTCCAAGACAGGGACTGGTCCAGCCCCAGCATTTT. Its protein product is CASSPRQGLVQPQHF.

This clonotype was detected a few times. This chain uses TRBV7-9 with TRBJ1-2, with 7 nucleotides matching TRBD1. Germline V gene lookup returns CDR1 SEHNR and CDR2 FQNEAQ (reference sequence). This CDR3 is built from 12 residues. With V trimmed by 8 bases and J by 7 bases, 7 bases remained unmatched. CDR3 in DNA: TGTGCCAGCGGCGAGGGGGCGAGTGGCTACACCTTC. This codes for CASGEGASGYTF.

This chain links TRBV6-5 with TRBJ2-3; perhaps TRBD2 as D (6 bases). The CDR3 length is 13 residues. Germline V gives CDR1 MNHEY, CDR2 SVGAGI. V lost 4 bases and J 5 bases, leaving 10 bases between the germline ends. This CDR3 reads CASSSLEGDTQYF. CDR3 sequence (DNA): TGTGCCAGCAGTTCCTTGGAGGGAGATACGCAGTATTTT.

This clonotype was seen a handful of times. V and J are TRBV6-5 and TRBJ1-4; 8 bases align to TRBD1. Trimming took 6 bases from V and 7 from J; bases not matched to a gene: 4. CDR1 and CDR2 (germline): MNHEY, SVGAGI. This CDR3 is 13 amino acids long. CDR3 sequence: CASSEDRAEKLFF. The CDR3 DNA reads TGTGCCAGCAGCGAGGACAGGGCTGAAAAACTGTTTTTT.

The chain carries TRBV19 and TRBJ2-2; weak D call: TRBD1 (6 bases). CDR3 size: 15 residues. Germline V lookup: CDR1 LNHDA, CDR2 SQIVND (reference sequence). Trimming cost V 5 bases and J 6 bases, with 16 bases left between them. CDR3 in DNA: TGTGCCAGTAGTGTACCCTCAGGGGCTTCCGGGGAGCTGTTTTTT. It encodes CASSVPSGASGELFF.

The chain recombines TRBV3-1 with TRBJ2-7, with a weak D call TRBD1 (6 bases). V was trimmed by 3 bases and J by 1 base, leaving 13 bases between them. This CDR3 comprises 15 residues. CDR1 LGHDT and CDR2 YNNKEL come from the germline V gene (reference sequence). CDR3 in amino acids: CASSHTHRASYEQYF. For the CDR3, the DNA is TGTGCCAGCAGCCACACCCACAGGGCATCCTACGAGCAGTACTTC.

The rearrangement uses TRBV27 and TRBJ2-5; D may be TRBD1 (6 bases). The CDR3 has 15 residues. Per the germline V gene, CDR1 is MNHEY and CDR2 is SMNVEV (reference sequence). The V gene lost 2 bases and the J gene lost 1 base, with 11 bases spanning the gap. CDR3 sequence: CASSLRQEPQETQYF. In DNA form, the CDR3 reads TGTGCCAGCAGTTTACGACAGGAGCCCCAAGAGACCCAGTACTTC.